Sequencing of this TCR beta chain was carried out in a study of shared clonotypes between healthy human individuals. Some clones are missing from TCRdb's copy, which holds only in-frame ones; the method was immunoSEQ multiplex PCR. Counted here are a few million clones, just over 90% occurring once; the ten biggest clones make up 0.39%. Looked up from germline, CDR1 is SGHRS and CDR2 is YFSETQ. The germline V and J ends were trimmed by 4 bases and 3 bases, with 13 bases remaining between them. The CDR3 has 15 residues. Material for sequencing was naive CD4+ T cells from PBMCs. Subset of the sample: CD45RA+ positively selected. V gene TRBV5-1 combines with J gene TRBJ2-2; maybe TRBD1 (6 bases). The source of this sequence is a young man in good health. Some clones in this sample may be carry-over from other donors' samples. The CDR3 reads CASSRQGLDTGELFF. DNA for the CDR3: TGCGCCAGCAGCCGTCAGGGGTTGGACACCGGGGAGCTGTTTTTT.